This T cell receptor beta chain comes out of a study of blood T cell repertoires in COVID-19. Study-wide context: Sites across the United States, Italy and Spain contributed samples from acute and convalescent COVID-19.

Enrolment of Seattle patients took place during active infection, and they were followed longitudinally. In the study's own analysis: Cell counts per sample came from amplifying reference gene primers. Repertoires were generated with immunoSEQ multiplex PCR, while TCRdb's copy carries only in-frame clones and drops some. The V and J calls and clone size come from that table; D and trimming were worked out from the DNA. Of some 68,000 clones in the sample, around 91% were seen once. The V segment lost 2 bases and the J segment 2 bases; nucleotides outside the gene matches: 15. Germline CDR1 and CDR2: ENHRY and SYGVKD. The CDR3 is made up of 20 amino acids.

The sample taken for sequencing was peripheral blood. This TCR came from a man aged 45-65 years with COVID-19, enrolled during active disease. This chain connects TRBV10-3 to TRBJ2-3; 11 bases align to TRBD1. The CDR3 sequence: CAISEPRTGGLQASTDTQYF. In DNA, the CDR3 is TGTGCCATCAGTGAGCCTCGGACAGGGGGCCTACAAGCATCCACAGATACGCAGTATTTT.